These 9 T cell receptor beta chains originate from one sample sequenced in a study of OX40 agonist ivuxolimab in advanced cancers. Profiled with immunoSEQ multiplex PCR; TCRdb holds only in-frame clones, not every one. Here the sample spans roughly 7,000 clones, over 60% being singletons. The input for sequencing was CD4+ or CD8+ T cells sorted from blood, taken in a trial of the OX40 agonist ivuxolimab. Every receptor here comes from an adult with an advanced solid tumor such as melanoma, head and neck, liver or kidney cancer.

The rearrangement links TRBV30 to TRBJ1-2, with 9 bases fitting TRBD1. CDR3 size: 16 residues. The ends lost 5 bases at V and 4 bases at J; junction bases unmatched: 14. From germline, CDR1 is GTSNPN and CDR2 SVGIG (reference sequence). CDR3 region: CAWGPGRDRAFYGYTF. In DNA form, the CDR3 reads TGTGCCTGGGGGCCGGGACGGGACAGGGCCTTCTATGGCTACACCTTC.

This clone counts as medium-sized (0.01 to 0.1%). The rearrangement links TRBV4-3 to TRBJ1-5; D unresolved. CDR3 length: 15 amino acids. V was shortened by 0 bases and J by 0 bases, with 6 bases between the two germline ends. Germline values: CDR1 LGHNA, CDR2 YSLEER. CDR3 nucleotide sequence: TGCGCCAGCAGCCAAGATAGGCATAGCAATCAGCCCCAGCATTTT. It is translated as CASSQDRHSNQPQHF.

This clone is medium-sized in the sample. J is TRBJ1-5 and V is TRBV2; D call uncertain. This CDR3 is built from 13 residues. Per the germline V gene, CDR1 is SNHLY and CDR2 is FYNNEI. The germline V and J ends were trimmed by 4 bases and 3 bases, with 7 bases remaining between them. Written as DNA, the CDR3 is TGTGCCAGCAGTGGCCCGACCAATCAGCCCCAGCATTTT. As protein: CASSGPTNQPQHF. Filled out from reference TRBV2 and TRBJ1-5, the complete variable domain reads EPEVTQTPSHQVTQMGQEVILRCVPISNHLYFYWYRQILGQKVEFLVSFYNNEISEKSEIFDDQFSVERPDGSNFTLKIRSTKLEDSAMYFCASSGPTNQPQHFGDGTRLSIL.

This clone occurred a few times. The rearrangement uses TRBV9 and TRBJ2-5; D is possibly TRBD1 (6 bases). Germline V gene lookup returns CDR1 SGDLS and CDR2 YYNGEE. With 3 bases removed from V and 5 bases from J, the gap between germline ends came to 17 bases. CDR3 length equals 15 residues. The CDR3, as DNA: TGTGCCAGCAGCGCTAGCCCAGGGGTGATGGAGACCCAGTACTTC. Translating gives CASSASPGVMETQYF.

J is TRBJ1-5 and V is TRBV28, with unresolved D. CDR1 is MDHEN, CDR2 SYDVKM, per germline. The V and J ends lost 6 bases and 5 bases respectively, with 11 bases between them. The CDR3 contains 13 residues. The CDR3 here is CASRVTGDQPQHF. The CDR3 nucleotides read TGTGCCAGCAGGGTGACGGGTGATCAGCCCCAGCATTTT.

The chain uses TRBV5-6 and TRBJ1-6, with D possibly TRBD1 on 6 matching bases. The CDR3 spans 15 residues. V was shortened by 3 bases and J by 8 bases, with 15 bases between the two germline ends. Germline CDR1 SGHDT, CDR2 YYEEEE. For the CDR3, the DNA is TGTGCCAGCAGCTCCGACAGGCGGGGTTATTCACCCCTCCACTTT. Translated: CASSSDRRGYSPLHF.

This clone has only a few counts. This chain joins TRBV6-5 and TRBJ2-7; D is uncertain. CDR1 MNHEY and CDR2 SVGAGI come from the germline V gene. The germline V and J ends were trimmed by 4 bases and 0 bases, with 7 bases remaining between them. CDR3 size: 13 residues. CDR3 sequence reads: CASSLAASYEQYF. The CDR3 bases are TGTGCCAGCAGTTTGGCAGCCTCCTACGAGCAGTACTTC.

This rearrangement joins TRBV11-2 to TRBJ2-5, with D possibly called TRBD1 or TRBD2 (5 bases each). The germline V gene has CDR1 SGHAT and CDR2 FQNNGV. The CDR3 covers 14 residues. V lost 5 bases and J 5 bases, leaving 15 bases between the germline ends. CDR3 residues: CASSPPGAGETQYF. In DNA form, the CDR3 reads TGTGCCAGCAGCCCCCCCGGGGCTGGGGAGACCCAGTACTTC.

This clone was recorded only once. The rearrangement links TRBV7-6 to TRBJ2-1; D is perhaps TRBD1 or TRBD2 (5 bases each). Germline CDR1 is SGHVS and CDR2 is FNYEAQ. The CDR3 loop spans 17 amino acids. Trimming shortened V by 4 bases and J by 3 bases, and 19 bases separated the two germline ends. The CDR3 DNA reads as TGTGCCAGCAGCTGGGAACCGGGACCCACTTTCTACAATGAGCAGTTCTTC. This gives the protein CASSWEPGPTFYNEQFF.